This TCR beta chain was documented in a study of blood T cell repertoires in COVID-19. In the source study's methods: Reference gene primer amplification gave estimated nucleated cell counts. Data came from immunoSEQ multiplex PCR; TCRdb stores just in-frame clones and leaves some out. The V and J calls and the clone size are those of that table, but D and trimming were determined from the DNA. The sample has fewer than 350,000 clones, around nine tenths seen once; the top ten hold 1%. This CDR3 spans 11 amino acids. The V gene's germline CDR1 is LGHDT and CDR2 YNNKEL (reference sequence). Trimming took off 5 bases at V and 2 bases at J, with 2 bases between the two ends. In terms of age and location, participants ranged from roughly 18 to 100 years and lived in about 25 US areas.

Sequenced: PBMCs or T cells enriched from blood (not recorded which). This TCR was sampled from a woman in her twenties or thirties who had been exposed to COVID-19. This rearrangement joins TRBV3-1 (or the pseudogene TRBV3-2) to TRBJ2-3; D gene unclear. The CDR3 nucleotides read TGTGCCAGCAGCTACACAGATACGCAGTATTTT. Protein product: CASSYTDTQYF.